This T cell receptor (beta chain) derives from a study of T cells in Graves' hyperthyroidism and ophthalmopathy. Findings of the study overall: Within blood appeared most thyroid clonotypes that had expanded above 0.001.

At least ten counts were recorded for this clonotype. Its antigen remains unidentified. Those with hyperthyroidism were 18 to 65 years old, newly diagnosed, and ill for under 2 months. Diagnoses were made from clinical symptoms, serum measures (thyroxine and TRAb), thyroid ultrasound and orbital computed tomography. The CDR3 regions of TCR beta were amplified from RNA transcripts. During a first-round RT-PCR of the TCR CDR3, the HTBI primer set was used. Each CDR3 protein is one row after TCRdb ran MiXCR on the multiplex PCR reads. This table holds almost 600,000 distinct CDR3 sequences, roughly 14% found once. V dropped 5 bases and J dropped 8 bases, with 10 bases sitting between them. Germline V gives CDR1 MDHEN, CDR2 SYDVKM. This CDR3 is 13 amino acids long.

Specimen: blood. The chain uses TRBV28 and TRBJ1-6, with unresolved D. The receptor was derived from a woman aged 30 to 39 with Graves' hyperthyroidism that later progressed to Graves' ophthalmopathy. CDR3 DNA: TGTGCCAGCAGTCCGGGTGGTGATTCACCCCTCCACTTT. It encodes CASSPGGDSPLHF.